This note documents a single TCR beta chain sequence. The clone's antigen remains unknown. Per-base qualities were not stored, and no clone one base away is much larger. Patients with autoimmune disease history or receiving systemic immunosuppression were excluded from the trial. In every dose cohort, peripheral blood was drawn for TCR sequencing at baseline, cycle 4 day 1, and cycle 7 day 1. The samples were drawn from a first-in-human, open-label, multicenter phase I dose-escalation trial of ivuxolimab. Adults with locally advanced or metastatic head and neck squamous cell, hepatocellular, melanoma or renal cell carcinoma were enrolled in the trial. Before TCR sequencing, CD4+ T cells and CD8+ T cells were sorted from peripheral blood as separate populations. The data were taken from a study of OX40 agonist ivuxolimab in advanced cancers. In terms of the full investigation: Ivuxolimab was an agonistic, fully human IgG2 monoclonal antibody directed against OX40 (CD134), a costimulatory receptor. Intravenous ivuxolimab was administered to patients every 2 weeks at six dose levels: 0.01, 0.1, 0.3, 1.5, 3 and 10 mg/kg. Among the approximately 54 dose-escalation patients, about 20 had hepatocellular carcinoma, roughly 15 melanoma, 9 renal cell carcinoma and 9 head and neck cancer. The dose-escalation cohort was 82.7% male with a mean age of about 60 years, ranging from about 20 to 80. Patients were allowed to have had prior anti-PD-1, anti-PD-L1 or anti-CTLA-4 therapy, and around 41% of the dose-escalation patients had previously received checkpoint inhibitors. Three dose-escalation patients achieved partial responses, one with hepatocellular carcinoma and two with cutaneous melanoma. Peripheral TCRbeta sequencing aimed to test whether ivuxolimab altered TCR sequence diversity and caused clonal T-cell expansion. The paper covers the monotherapy dose-escalation part of the phase I ivuxolimab trial, which included N ≈ 50 patients. Paper-wide results and their limitations: At doses of 0.1 to 3.0 mg/kg, clonal expansion of both CD4+ and CD8+ blood T cells was observed from baseline to week 6. After ivuxolimab, CD8+ T cells had more expanded clones than CD4+ T cells on average. In partial responders in the 0.1-3.0 mg/kg groups, normalized peripheral clonal expansion was found to be among the lowest, especially among CD8+ T cells. Antigen specificity was not determined for the clonally expanded peripheral T cells. Low levels of normalized T-cell clonal expansion were also seen in some patients who did not respond.

Genomic DNA was extracted from sorted cells for sequencing of the TCRbeta CDR3 region. TCRbeta CDR3 regions were sequenced using the immunoSEQ Assay. Sourced from immuneACCESS, this table was stored by TCRdb with only in-frame sequences that have V and J called. A share of the clones is absent; for the studies checked, an unresolved V gene accounts for under half, and the remainder has no known explanation. The sample yields roughly 92,000 clones; 70% to 85% were counted once. Less than 6% of the sample goes to the ten largest clones. The germline V gene (reference sequence) provides CDR1 SEHNR and CDR2 FQNEAQ. Measured from the cysteine to the phenylalanine, the CDR3 is 13 residues long. Just the 39-base CDR3 DNA is kept, in frame starting at base 1. V is reduced by 6 bases and J by 5 bases, leaving a spacing of 13 bases between them.

The TCR was taken from an adult with an advanced solid tumor such as melanoma, head and neck, liver or kidney cancer. This sample comprised CD4+ or CD8+ T cells sorted from blood, obtained in a trial of the OX40 agonist ivuxolimab. In this chain, TRBV7-9 is recombined with TRBJ2-5; the best D guess is TRBD2, with 6 bases matching. The nucleotide sequence is TGTGCCAGCAGAGGAGGGCTCGGGGAGACCCAGTACTTC. Its translation reads: CASRGGLGETQYF.